What follows describes a single T cell receptor beta chain. Germline lookup yields CDR1 DFQATT and CDR2 SNEGSKA (reference sequence). This CDR3 is built from 15 residues. The trim removed 7 bases at V and 4 bases at J, leaving 11 bases unmatched. The entry originates in a study of T-cell memory formation after mild COVID-19. TCRdb reprocessed the 5' RACE reads via MiXCR and lists one record per CDR3 protein. The sample includes almost 550,000 distinct CDR3 sequences, just over 20% of them seen just once. The sequencing input was PBMCs or a T cell subset sorted from them (not recorded which). The V gene is TRBV20-1, the J gene TRBJ2-2; 8 positions match TRBD1. This receptor was obtained from an adult woman who had mild COVID-19 (a few samples of this study predate the infection). Cell type and time point are not known. The CDR3 loop is CSVDPTGDGTGELFF. CDR3 bases: TGCAGTGTGGATCCGACAGGGGATGGCACCGGGGAGCTGTTTTTT.